Listed below are T cell receptor beta chains from one sample, sequenced in a study of post-analysis software for immune sequencing data. MiXCR, applied by TCRdb to the PCR reads, yields one record per CDR3 protein. This table has roughly 730,000 distinct CDR3 sequences, 30% appearing once. The material sequenced was blood. Every receptor here comes from a girl aged 5 to 17 with multiple sclerosis. Both conserved end residues are part of each CDR3. The order of the fields is clone size, D gene, J gene, V gene, CDR3 DNA, CDR3 protein. A D gene is named only where the DNA matches it firmly. Not every row has a clone size; where given, it reads once, few, many or a size class.

>few|-|TRBJ2-5|TRBV13
TGTGCCAGCAGCTTAGATTTCCTACCGGGACGGGGTTTGGAGACCCAGTACTTC
CASSLDFLPGRGLETQYF
>-|TRBD1|TRBJ1-6|TRBV5-1
TGCGCCAGCAGCCCCTCGCAGGGGGGGATTTCACCCCTCCACTTT
CASSPSQGGISPLHF
>few|TRBD1|TRBJ1-1|TRBV29-1
TGCAGCGTTGTACACAGGGGGACTGAAGCTTTCTTT
CSVVHRGTEAFF
>-|-|TRBJ1-2|TRBV6-2/TRBV6-3
TGTGCCAGCGGGCGCGGGACACCATGGGCCAACTATGGCTACACCTTC
CASGRGTPWANYGYTF
>-|-|TRBJ1-1|TRBV3-1
TGTGCCAGCAGCCAATCTGGACGGTACACTGAAGCTTTCTTT
CASSQSGRYTEAFF
>once|TRBD2|TRBJ2-7|TRBV11-2
TGTGCCAGCAGCCCTAGCGGGAGTTTTGGCGAGCAGTACTTC
CASSPSGSFGEQYF
>-|-|TRBJ2-1|TRBV20-1
TGCAGTGCATCCGGGCTCAGCAATGAGCAGTTCTTC
CSASGLSNEQFF
>few|-|TRBJ2-7|TRBV2
TGTGCCAGCCTCTTTCGGGCCTACGAGCAGTACTTC
CASLFRAYEQYF
>few|TRBD2|TRBJ2-7|TRBV3-1
TGTGCCAGCAGCCAGAGCGGGAGCCTCTACGAGCAGTACTTC
CASSQSGSLYEQYF
>-|-|TRBJ1-6|TRBV20-1
TGCAGTGCTAGTCCAGGGGCTTATAATTCACCCCTCCACTTT
CSASPGAYNSPLHF
>-|-|TRBJ1-6|TRBV27
TGTGCCAGCAGTTTGAACAGGGCTTCACCCCTCCACTTT
CASSLNRASPLHF
>-|-|TRBJ2-1|TRBV28
TGTGCCAGCAGTTCACCCGGACGGGAAGTAAATGAGCAGTTCTTC
CASSSPGREVNEQFF
>-|TRBD1|TRBJ1-5|TRBV24-1
TGTGCCGCCAGTGATCCTCGGGACAGTCAGCCCCAGCATTTT
CAASDPRDSQPQHF
>few|-|TRBJ1-2|TRBV3-1
TGTGCCAGCAGCCAAGACGTCGGGGGCGGCCACCTTTATGGCTACACCTTC
CASSQDVGGGHLYGYTF
>-|TRBD2|TRBJ2-5|TRBV7-9
TGTGCCAGCAGCTTAGCGCTAGCGGGGTTGACCCAGTACTTC
CASSLALAGLTQYF
>-|-|TRBJ1-2|TRBV7-2
TGTGCCAGCAGCCTCCGGGACCGGCGGGGCTACACCTTC
CASSLRDRRGYTF
>-|-|TRBJ1-2|TRBV20-1
TGCAGTGCTAGAGATCGGGGGGGTGTTATTCATGGCTACACCTTC
CSARDRGGVIHGYTF
>-|TRBD1|TRBJ1-1|TRBV10-3
TGTGCCATCAGTGGGACAGGCCACACTGAAGCTTTCTTT
CAISGTGHTEAFF
>-|TRBD2|TRBJ2-5|TRBV6-2/TRBV6-3
TGTGCCAGCAGTTACTCCACTAGCGGCCGGGAGACCCAGTACTTC
CASSYSTSGRETQYF
>many|TRBD1|TRBJ2-1|TRBV29-1
TGCAGCGTAAGACGAACAGGGGGCTTGCGGGTAAATGAGCAGTTCTTC
CSVRRTGGLRVNEQFF
>many|TRBD2|TRBJ2-7|TRBV29-1
TGCAGCGTCAATGGGGGGGACTCCTACGAGCAGTACTTC
CSVNGGDSYEQYF
>-|-|TRBJ2-5|TRBV6-5
TGTGCCAGCAGGAGGACCGGGGGCAAAGAGACCCAGTACTTC
CASRRTGGKETQYF
>few|-|TRBJ2-1|TRBV9
TGTGCCAGCAGCGTAGCAGGGCGAGTAGGGTCCCGTGAGCAGTTCTTC
CASSVAGRVGSREQFF
>few|-|TRBJ2-1|TRBV29-1
TGCAGCGTTGCCCGGACTTCCGACAATGAGCAGTTCTTC
CSVARTSDNEQFF
>few|-|TRBJ2-1|TRBV7-2
TGTGCCAGCAGCTTAGCGATAGGTGGTGAGCAGTTCTTC
CASSLAIGGEQFF
>-|-|TRBJ1-4|TRBV12-3/TRBV12-4
TGTGCCAGCAGTTTATCCGAGCGTGAAAAACTGTTTTTT
CASSLSEREKLFF
>-|TRBD1|TRBJ2-3|TRBV7-2
TGTGCCAGCAGCACATGGCAGGGGGTTGGGGATACGCAGTATTTT
CASSTWQGVGDTQYF
>-|-|TRBJ2-3|TRBV18
TGTGCCAGCTCACCGGCGTTCACTAGCGATACGCAGTATTTT
CASSPAFTSDTQYF
>few|-|TRBJ2-7|TRBV6-1
TGTGCCAGCAGTGAATTTCCTCCAGCGGCGATCTCCTACGAGCAGTACTTC
CASSEFPPAAISYEQYF
>few|-|TRBJ2-7|TRBV12-3/TRBV12-4
TGTGCCAGCAACCCGACAGGTAGCTCCTACGAGCAGTACTTC
CASNPTGSSYEQYF
>-|-|TRBJ2-5|TRBV14
TGTGCCAGCAGCTTAACTACCATCTCTACTGGCAGAGAGACCCAGTACTTC
CASSLTTISTGRETQYF
>few|TRBD2|TRBJ2-3|TRBV5-1
TGCGCCAGCAGCTATAGCGGGGGGGATCCAGATACGCAGTATTTT
CASSYSGGDPDTQYF
>-|-|TRBJ2-5|TRBV20-1
TGCAGTTCCGCCCAGGGCAGGGATGCGGAGCAGTACTTC
CSSAQGRDAEQYF
>few|TRBD2|TRBJ2-1|TRBV29-1
TGCAGCGTTGAGATCTGGCGGGAGGCCTACAATGAGCAGTTCTTC
CSVEIWREAYNEQFF
>-|TRBD1|TRBJ2-3|TRBV7-7
TGTGCTAGCAGCTTAGTGCCGCCGGGGACAGGGGGCGATACGCAGTATTTT
CASSLVPPGTGGDTQYF
>few|-|TRBJ2-7|TRBV6-2/TRBV6-3
TGTGCCAGCAGTTACTCGTACATCACCTACGAGCAGTACTTC
CASSYSYITYEQYF
>-|-|TRBJ1-2|TRBV9
TGTGCCAGCAGCGCCGGGATCTATGGCTACACCTTC
CASSAGIYGYTF
>few|-|TRBJ2-5|TRBV7-9
TGTGCCAGCAGCACTAGGGGAGCGGTACAAGAGACCCAGTACTTC
CASSTRGAVQETQYF
>few|-|TRBJ2-5|TRBV15
TGTGCCACCAGCAGAGATTGGGGGACTCAAGAGACCCAGTACTTC
CATSRDWGTQETQYF
>-|-|TRBJ2-3|TRBV11-2
TGTGCCAGCTCCCTCGGCTCCGGCCTGCCAGATACGCAGTATTTT
CASSLGSGLPDTQYF
>few|-|TRBJ2-1|TRBV5-6
TGTGCCAGCAGTAAAAGGGTGGCAGAAGAGCAGTTCTTC
CASSKRVAEEQFF
>-|TRBD1|TRBJ1-2|TRBV7-9
TGTGCCAGCAGCTCGGGACAGGGGGCGAGAAATGGCTACACCTTC
CASSSGQGARNGYTF
>-|-|TRBJ2-6|TRBV29-1
TGCAGCGTTGGTGGGTTGGCTGGGGCCAACGTCCTGACTTTC
CSVGGLAGANVLTF
>-|TRBD2|TRBJ2-7|TRBV28
TGTGCCAGCAGTCCTAGCGGCAGGTACGAGCAGTACTTC
CASSPSGRYEQYF
>many|-|TRBJ2-5|TRBV7-2
TGTGCCAGCAGCTTCACAGGGATCCAAGAGACCCAGTACTTC
CASSFTGIQETQYF
>few|-|TRBJ2-1|TRBV12-3/TRBV12-4
TGTGCCAGCAGTTTAACTATTACAGGGAGGTACAATGAGCAGTTCTTC
CASSLTITGRYNEQFF
>-|-|TRBJ1-5|TRBV6-6
TGTGCCAGCAGTTACGGTGGTGGGAGCAATCAGCCCCAGCATTTT
CASSYGGGSNQPQHF
>few|-|TRBJ2-4|TRBV6-2/TRBV6-3
TGTGCCAGCAGACCGGACGCCTGGGGAGCCAAAAACATTCAGTACTTC
CASRPDAWGAKNIQYF
>few|TRBD2|TRBJ2-1|TRBV2
TGTGCCAGCAGCTCTCGTCTAGCGGGGTCATACAATGAGCAGTTCTTC
CASSSRLAGSYNEQFF
>few|-|TRBJ1-2|TRBV29-1
TGCAGCGCCGGGGACTGGGGCACCTTC
CSAGDWGTF
>-|-|TRBJ2-3|TRBV11-2
TGTGCCAGCAGCCACCTCGAATTAGGTACGCAGTATTTT
CASSHLELGTQYF
>-|-|TRBJ1-2|TRBV6-1
TGTGCCAGCAGCCGACAGGTCTTAAAAGGGATTAACTATGGCTACACCTTC
CASSRQVLKGINYGYTF
>few|-|TRBJ2-7|TRBV11-2
TGTGCCAGCAGGGATTTACAGCGGTCTTCAGTCGAGCAGTACTTC
CASRDLQRSSVEQYF
>few|TRBD1|TRBJ1-1|TRBV5-1
TGCGCCAGCAGCCGGACAGGAGTGAACACTGAAGCTTTCTTT
CASSRTGVNTEAFF
>few|-|TRBJ1-6|TRBV7-2
TGTGCCAGCAGCCCCGCGGGCGATTCACCCCTCCACTTT
CASSPAGDSPLHF
>few|-|TRBJ2-3|TRBV10-2
TGCGCCGGGGGGCCGGGAGATACGCAGTATTTT
CAGGPGDTQYF
>-|-|TRBJ2-5|TRBV12-3/TRBV12-4
TGTGCCAGCAGCGGAGGGGGGGCCGAGACCCAGTACTTC
CASSGGGAETQYF
>many|-|TRBJ2-5|TRBV3-1
TGTGCCAGCACCAAAGACAGGAGCAGGCCCCAAGAGACCCAGTACTTC
CASTKDRSRPQETQYF